The rows below give T cell receptor beta chains drawn from one sample of a study of cytomegalovirus exposure and HLA in healthy donors. Profiled with immunoSEQ multiplex PCR; TCRdb holds only in-frame clones, not every one. The data hold over 80,000 clones, with 73% observed a single time. The sequencing sample was made of PBMCs. The receptors were sampled from a middle-aged man in good health and CMV-seronegative. Both conserved end residues are part of each CDR3. D genes are given only for firm matches. Clone size, where shown, is once, few, many, or a class for clones that have expanded.

v_call	clone_size	d_call	j_call	cdr3_aa	cdr3_nt
TRBV11-2	.	TRBD1	TRBJ2-1	CASSLAWDRPYNEQFF	TGTGCCAGCAGCTTAGCTTGGGACAGACCCTACAATGAGCAGTTCTTC
TRBV7-9	.	TRBD2	TRBJ2-3	CASSSTSGGTDTQYF	TGTGCCAGCAGCTCAACTAGCGGGGGTACAGATACGCAGTATTTT
TRBV19	.	TRBD1	TRBJ2-2	CASSRDRANTGELFF	TGTGCCAGTAGTAGGGACAGGGCGAACACCGGGGAGCTGTTTTTT
TRBV2	.	.	TRBJ2-7	CASRDGRGYEQYF	TGTGCCAGCAGGGATGGGAGAGGCTACGAGCAGTACTTC
TRBV6-5	.	.	TRBJ1-6	CASSYSINSIDSPLHF	TGTGCCAGCAGTTACTCGATCAACAGCATTGATTCACCCCTCCACTTT
TRBV7-9	few	.	TRBJ2-3	CASSSFRGATDTQYF	TGTGCCAGCAGCTCATTCCGGGGGGCCACAGATACGCAGTATTTT
TRBV19	.	.	TRBJ1-5	CASAIWGGSNQPQHF	TGTGCCAGTGCGATTTGGGGGGGAAGCAATCAGCCCCAGCATTTT
TRBV5-8	.	.	TRBJ2-7	CASSFVVAYEQYF	TGTGCCAGCAGCTTTGTCGTCGCCTACGAGCAGTACTTC
TRBV13	.	.	TRBJ2-5	CASSLGRGRQETQYF	TGTGCCAGCAGCTTAGGGCGGGGGCGCCAAGAGACCCAGTACTTC
TRBV5-1	.	TRBD2	TRBJ2-1	CASTDTGGPIGNEQFF	TGCGCCAGCACGGACACGGGGGGGCCGATTGGGAATGAGCAGTTCTTC
TRBV2	.	.	TRBJ2-2	CASSEALLLGENTGELFF	TGTGCCAGCAGTGAAGCGCTTCTACTCGGGGAGAACACCGGGGAGCTGTTTTTT
TRBV9	few	.	TRBJ2-2	CASSEGLHTGELFF	TGTGCCAGCAGCGAGGGACTGCACACCGGGGAGCTGTTTTTT
TRBV19	.	TRBD1	TRBJ1-5	CASSIRDRGYSSNQPQHF	TGTGCCAGTAGTATCCGGGACAGGGGGTACTCTAGCAATCAGCCCCAGCATTTT
TRBV6-1	.	.	TRBJ1-1	CASSDVSGYTEAFF	TGTGCCAGCAGTGACGTTTCAGGGTACACTGAAGCTTTCTTT
TRBV30	.	.	TRBJ2-7	CAWMGVSYEQYF	TGTGCCTGGATGGGAGTCAGCTACGAGCAGTACTTC
TRBV29-1	.	TRBD1	TRBJ1-2	CSTRRGQDYGYTF	TGCAGCACCCGACGAGGACAGGACTATGGCTACACCTTC